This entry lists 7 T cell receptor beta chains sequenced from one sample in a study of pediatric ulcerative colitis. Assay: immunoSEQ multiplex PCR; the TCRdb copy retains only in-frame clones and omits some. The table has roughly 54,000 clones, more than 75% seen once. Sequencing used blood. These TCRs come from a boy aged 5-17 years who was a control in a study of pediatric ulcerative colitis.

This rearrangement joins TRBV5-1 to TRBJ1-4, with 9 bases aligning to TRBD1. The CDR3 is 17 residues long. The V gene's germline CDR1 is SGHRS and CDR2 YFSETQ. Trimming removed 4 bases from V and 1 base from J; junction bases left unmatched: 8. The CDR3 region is CASSTGTGIRTNEKLFF. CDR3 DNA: TGCGCCAGCAGCACGGGGACAGGGATAAGAACTAATGAAAAACTGTTTTTT.

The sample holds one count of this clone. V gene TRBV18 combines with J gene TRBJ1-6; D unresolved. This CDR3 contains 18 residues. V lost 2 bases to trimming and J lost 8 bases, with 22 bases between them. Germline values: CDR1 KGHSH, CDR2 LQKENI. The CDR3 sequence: CASSPWQDRGTKDSPLHF. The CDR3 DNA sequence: TGTGCCAGCTCACCATGGCAGGACCGTGGCACAAAGGATTCACCCCTCCACTTT.

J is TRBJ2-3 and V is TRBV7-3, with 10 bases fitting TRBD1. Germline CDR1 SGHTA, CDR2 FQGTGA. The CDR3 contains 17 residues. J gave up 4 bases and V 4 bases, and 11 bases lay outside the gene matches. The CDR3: CASSSLPGTGESDTQYF. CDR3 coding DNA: TGTGCCAGCAGCTCCCTACCCGGGACAGGGGAGTCAGATACGCAGTATTTT.

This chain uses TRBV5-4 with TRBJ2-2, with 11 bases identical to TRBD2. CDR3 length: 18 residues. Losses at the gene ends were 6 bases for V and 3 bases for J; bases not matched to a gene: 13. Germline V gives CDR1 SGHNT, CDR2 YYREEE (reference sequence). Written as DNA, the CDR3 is TGTGCCAGCAACTCCCTGGCAGCTAGCGGGGGGCACACCGGGGAGCTGTTTTTT. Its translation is CASNSLAASGGHTGELFF. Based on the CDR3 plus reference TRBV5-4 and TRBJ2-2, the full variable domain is ETGVTQSPTHLIKTRGQQVTLRCSSQSGHNTVSWYQQALGQGPQFIFQYYREEENGRGNFPPRFSGLQFPNYSSELNVNALELDDSALYLCASNSLAASGGHTGELFFGEGSRLTVL.

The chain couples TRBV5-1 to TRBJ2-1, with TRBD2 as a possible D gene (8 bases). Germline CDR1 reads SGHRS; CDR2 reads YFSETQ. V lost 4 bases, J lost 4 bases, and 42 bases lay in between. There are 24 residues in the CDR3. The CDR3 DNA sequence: TGCGCCAGCAGCCCCAGGGGTCTCAATGGCAGGGGGTCCCAAAGCGGGAGTGGGTACAATGAGCAGTTCTTC. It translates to CASSPRGLNGRGSQSGSGYNEQFF.

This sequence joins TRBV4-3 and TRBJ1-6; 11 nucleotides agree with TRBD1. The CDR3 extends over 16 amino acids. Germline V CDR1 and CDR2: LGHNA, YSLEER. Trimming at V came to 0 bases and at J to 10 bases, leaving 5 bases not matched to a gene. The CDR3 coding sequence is TGCGCCAGCAGCCAAGAAGGACAGGGGGCTAGGTCACCCCTCCACTTT. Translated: CASSQEGQGARSPLHF.

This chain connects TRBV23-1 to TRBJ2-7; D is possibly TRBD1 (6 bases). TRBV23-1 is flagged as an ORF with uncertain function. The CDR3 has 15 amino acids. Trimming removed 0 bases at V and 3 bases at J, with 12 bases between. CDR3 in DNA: TGCGCCAGCAGTCAATCTGAGGGGGTGGTCTACGAGCAGTACTTC. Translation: CASSQSEGVVYEQYF.